Listed below are T cell receptor beta chains from one sample, sequenced in a study of T cell responses to AZD1222 COVID-19 vaccine. TCRdb keeps only in-frame clones here, not all; method: immunoSEQ multiplex PCR. The sample has about 150,000 clones, about nine tenths seen once; the top ten hold roughly 1.7%. Sequences were derived from peripheral blood, sampled 28 days after the second AZD1222 dose. The source of these receptors is an adult who received the AZD1222 COVID-19 vaccine. Each CDR3 is given with its conserved first and last residue. A D gene is named only where the DNA matches it firmly. Clone size is given for some rows only: seen once, a few or many times, or a class if the clone is expanded.

size,J,D,V,DNA,CDR3
.,TRBJ1-4,.,TRBV6-1,TGTGCCAGCAGTGAACGGCGTAATGAAAAACTGTTTTTT,CASSERRNEKLFF
.,TRBJ2-7,.,TRBV9,TGTGCCAGCAGCGCCTCTGTAAACTACGAGCAGTACTTC,CASSASVNYEQYF
.,TRBJ1-1,.,TRBV19,TGTGCCAGTATGAAGTTTGGGGTGCTAAACACTGAAGCTTTCTTT,CASMKFGVLNTEAFF
.,TRBJ1-1,TRBD1,TRBV6-5,TGTGCCAGCAGTAAAACAGGGGGCTGGGGGACTGAAGCTTTCTTT,CASSKTGGWGTEAFF
.,TRBJ2-5,TRBD2,TRBV9,TGTGCCAGCAGCGTAGGGGGACTAGCGGAAGAGACCCAGTACTTC,CASSVGGLAEETQYF
.,TRBJ1-1,.,TRBV7-2,TGTGCCAGCAGCTTACCCCAGGGTTCTTACACTGAAGCTTTCTTT,CASSLPQGSYTEAFF
.,TRBJ2-3,TRBD2,TRBV4-1,TGCGCCAGCAGCCAAGAGCTAGCGGGAGCCACAGATACGCAGTATTTT,CASSQELAGATDTQYF
once,TRBJ1-1,.,TRBV7-8,TGTGCCAGCAGCCGGGGCTGGGGCACTGAAGCTTTCTTT,CASSRGWGTEAFF
.,TRBJ1-2,TRBD1,TRBV6-2/TRBV6-3,TGTGCCAGCAGTTACTCCGACAGGGGGAATGGCTACACCTTC,CASSYSDRGNGYTF
.,TRBJ1-5,.,TRBV9,TGTGCCAGCAGCCCGTACCAGGGAAATCAGCCCCAGCATTTT,CASSPYQGNQPQHF
.,TRBJ1-2,.,TRBV7-8,TGTGCCAGCAGCTTATCGGCAGGTGGTTTCACCTATGGCTACACCTTC,CASSLSAGGFTYGYTF
.,TRBJ1-3,.,TRBV6-5,TGTGCCAGCAGTTACGAGGGAAAAGGAAACACCATATATTTT,CASSYEGKGNTIYF
.,TRBJ1-1,.,TRBV9,TGTGCCAGCAGCGTAGACGGGCGGCAGAACACTGAAGCTTTCTTT,CASSVDGRQNTEAFF
few,TRBJ1-2,TRBD1,TRBV5-1,TGCGCCAGCACCTCCACAGGGGGTGGGGTCTATGGCTACACCTTC,CASTSTGGGVYGYTF
few,TRBJ2-3,TRBD1,TRBV19,TGTGCCAGTAGATTGGGGACAGGGGGACGAGATACGCAGTATTTT,CASRLGTGGRDTQYF
.,TRBJ1-5,.,TRBV7-4,TGTGCCAGCAGCTTCCCCAAGTGGTGGAGCAATCAGCCCCAGCATTTT,CASSFPKWWSNQPQHF
.,TRBJ1-4,.,TRBV5-1,TGCGCCAGCAGCTTGCCATCCCTGGGGGCCCATCGTGAAAAACTGTTTTTT,CASSLPSLGAHREKLFF
.,TRBJ1-6,.,TRBV4-2,TGTGCCAGCAGCCAAGAGTTGGCCAGGGAGGGTTCACCCCTCCACTTT,CASSQELAREGSPLHF
.,TRBJ1-1,TRBD1,TRBV28,TGTGCCAGCAGTTTCGGGACAGGGACCATGAACACTGAAGCTTTCTTT,CASSFGTGTMNTEAFF
.,TRBJ1-2,TRBD1,TRBV18,TGTGCCAGCTCAGACAGGGACGACAGCTATGGCTACACCTTC,CASSDRDDSYGYTF
once,TRBJ2-1,.,TRBV3-1/TRBV3-2,TGTGCCAGCAGCCAAGATCTTGGGTACTACAATGAGCAGTTCTTC,CASSQDLGYYNEQFF
.,TRBJ2-7,TRBD2,TRBV6-6,TGTGCCAGCAGTCCACTCGGGACTAGCGGGAACTACTTC,CASSPLGTSGNYF
.,TRBJ1-1,.,TRBV6-4,TGTGCCAGCAGTGACCAACCGAACACTGAAGCTTTCTTT,CASSDQPNTEAFF
.,TRBJ1-6,.,TRBV30,TGTGCCTGGAGTGTACGGGAGAGTGGGCTCCACTTT,CAWSVRESGLHF
once,TRBJ2-1,.,TRBV18,TGTGCCAGCTCACCACCGGGCGCCAGGAACAATCACAATGAGCAGTTCTTC,CASSPPGARNNHNEQFF
.,TRBJ2-4,.,TRBV7-2,TGTGCCAGCAGCGAAGACGGGGGATGGACCAAAAACATTCAGTACTTC,CASSEDGGWTKNIQYF
.,TRBJ2-1,.,TRBV30,TGTGCCCAGGATGAGCAGTTCTTC,CAQDEQFF
.,TRBJ1-5,.,TRBV2,TGTGCCAGCAGTGACGAACAGCTGGGCAATCAGCCCCAGCATTTT,CASSDEQLGNQPQHF
.,TRBJ2-3,TRBD1,TRBV19,TGTGCCAGTAGACCCACAGGGGGCGCGAGCACAGATACGCAGTATTTT,CASRPTGGASTDTQYF
.,TRBJ2-7,.,TRBV28,TGTGCCAGCAGTCTAAGGGCCATAACCTACGAGCAGTACTTC,CASSLRAITYEQYF
few,TRBJ2-7,.,TRBV30,TGTGCCTCATACTGGCGGTCGATGAACGAGCAGTACTTC,CASYWRSMNEQYF
.,TRBJ1-2,.,TRBV4-2,TGTGCCAGCAGCCACCGGGGGGGCAACAGGGATAACTATGGCTACACCTTC,CASSHRGGNRDNYGYTF
once,TRBJ2-7,.,TRBV7-8,TGTGCCAGCAGCCCCGTAGGGGACGAGCAGTACTTC,CASSPVGDEQYF
.,TRBJ2-7,.,TRBV12-3/TRBV12-4,TGTGCCAGCAGTCCTGACAGCTCCTACGAGCAGTACTTC,CASSPDSSYEQYF
.,TRBJ1-6,.,TRBV27,TGTGCCAGCACTTCCACCCCGCGGTTCATAGTCCGTTCACCCCTCCACTTT,CASTSTPRFIVRSPLHF
once,TRBJ2-7,.,TRBV29-1,TGCAGCGCTACCAGACTAGAGTCCTACGAGCAGTACTTC,CSATRLESYEQYF
.,TRBJ2-5,.,TRBV7-6,TGTGCCAGCAGCCCTCACCAAGAGACCCAGTACTTC,CASSPHQETQYF
.,TRBJ1-2,.,TRBV4-3,TGCGCCAGCAGCTCCCACTCCTATGGCTACACCTTC,CASSSHSYGYTF
.,TRBJ1-2,.,TRBV2,TGTGCCAGCAGCGCGGGACGGACTAACTATGGCTACACCTTC,CASSAGRTNYGYTF
.,TRBJ2-7,TRBD2,TRBV4-3,TGCGCCAGCAGCCAAGATTATTTGCGGACTAGCGGGAGAGGCTCCTACGAGCAGTACTTC,CASSQDYLRTSGRGSYEQYF
.,TRBJ1-3,.,TRBV7-8,TGTGCCAGCAGCCCCCGCCGAGCAGGGGCTGGAAACACCATATATTTT,CASSPRRAGAGNTIYF
.,TRBJ2-1,.,TRBV7-2,TGTGCCAGCAGCTTAATGTCGACGAATCTGCACAATGAGCAGTTCTTC,CASSLMSTNLHNEQFF
.,TRBJ2-7,TRBD2,TRBV3-1/TRBV3-2,TGTGCCAGCAGCCAAGACAGAACTAGCGGCTACGAGCAGTACTTC,CASSQDRTSGYEQYF
.,TRBJ1-6,TRBD1,TRBV7-3,TGTGCCAGCAGCTTAGGCCAGGGGGCACCCCTCCACTTT,CASSLGQGAPLHF
.,TRBJ2-1,TRBD1,TRBV29-1,TGCAGCGCCTGGACAGGGATCAATGAGCAGTTCTTC,CSAWTGINEQFF
.,TRBJ2-7,.,TRBV10-3,TGTGCCATCAGTGACCAACAGGGCTACGAGCAGTACTTC,CAISDQQGYEQYF
.,TRBJ2-7,.,TRBV19,TGTGCCAGTAGTATAGCCAGCGCCGCCTACGAGCAGTACTTC,CASSIASAAYEQYF
.,TRBJ2-1,TRBD2,TRBV27,TGTGCCAGCAGTGCCCGCAGCGGGAGGCGAGATGAGCAGTTCTTC,CASSARSGRRDEQFF
.,TRBJ2-7,.,TRBV4-1,TGCGCCAGCAGCCCCTCACCCGGTGCCGGGGATGAGCAGTACTTC,CASSPSPGAGDEQYF
.,TRBJ1-2,TRBD1,TRBV7-2,TGTGCCAGCAGCTTAGGGGTCGGGACAGGCTATGGCTACACCTTC,CASSLGVGTGYGYTF
few,TRBJ2-7,.,TRBV29-1,TGCAGCGTTCGAGCTAGTAACTACGAGCAGTACTTC,CSVRASNYEQYF
.,TRBJ2-3,TRBD2,TRBV3-1/TRBV3-2,TGTGCCAGCAGCCCGACCCGGGGACTAGCACTCCCAGATACGCAGTATTTT,CASSPTRGLALPDTQYF
.,TRBJ2-2,.,TRBV27,TGTGCCAGCAGTTTACTTCCGGGACCAGGTACCGGGGAGCTGTTTTTT,CASSLLPGPGTGELFF
.,TRBJ2-7,.,TRBV12-3/TRBV12-4,TGTGCCAGCAGTTCATTACTAGGCGAGCAGTACTTC,CASSSLLGEQYF